This T cell receptor beta chain came from a study of blood T cell repertoires in COVID-19. Per the original methods: Reference gene primer amplification gave nucleated cell count estimates. Here immunoSEQ multiplex PCR was the method, and the copy in TCRdb shows in-frame clones only, minus some. That table supplies the V and J calls and clone size; D and trimming were determined from the DNA. This table holds over 55,000 clones, around 88% found once. The CDR3 is made up of 11 amino acids. Germline V gene lookup returns CDR1 KGHDR and CDR2 SFDVKD. V lost 7 bases to trimming and J lost 2 bases, with 3 bases between them.

Sequenced: peripheral blood. J is TRBJ2-3 and V is TRBV24-1; D not certain. This sequence originates from an elderly woman with acute or convalescent COVID-19. The CDR3 reads CATSFTDTQYF. In DNA, the CDR3 is TGTGCCACCAGCTTCACAGATACGCAGTATTTT.